The 5 T cell receptor beta chains below all came from one sample that was sequenced in a study of tumor-infiltrating lymphocytes in oesophageal squamous cell carcinoma. TCRdb ran MiXCR on the PCR reads and lists one entry per CDR3 protein. The sample shows approximately 7,800 distinct CDR3 sequences, 15% to 19% of them seen only once. The sequencing sample was made of blood. These receptors all stem from a male donor with esophageal squamous cell carcinoma.

On this clonotype: The DNA is omitted, as the CDR3 cannot be located on it reliably, and the CDR3 follows TCRdb's listing. The CDR3 is CASSDLGGHRLWLHLRF. The rearrangement links TRBV2 to TRBJ2-3; the table's D call, TRBD1, has no DNA check behind it. Germline CDR1 reads SNHLY; CDR2 reads FYNNEI. The CDR3 sequence runs 17 residues, both termini included.

This clonotype was detected many times. The chain links TRBV11-3 to TRBJ2-7; 7 nucleotides agree with TRBD2. The length of the CDR3 is 16 residues. Unmatched junction bases numbered 6, after V lost 1 base and J lost 0 bases. CDR1 SGHNT and CDR2 YENEEA come from the germline V gene. CDR3 residues: CASSLGGGRSSYEQYF. CDR3 DNA: TGTGCCAGCAGCTTAGGGGGGGGTCGGAGCTCCTACGAGCAGTACTTC.

This clonotype was counted ten times or more. The CDR3 coding sequence is TGTGCCAGCAGCCGACAGGGGTACACTGAAGCTTTCTTT. Its translation: CASSRQGYTEAFF. This rearrangement joins TRBV11-2 to TRBJ1-1; 8 nucleotides match TRBD1. The germline CDR1 and CDR2 sequences are SGHAT and FQNNGV. The CDR3 contains 13 residues. The J segment lost 3 bases and the V segment lost 5 bases, leaving 2 bases of the junction unmatched.

This clonotype was seen only a few times. The CDR3 here is CASSQSYCSPDTQYF. CDR3 nucleotide sequence: TGCGCCAGCAGTCAATCGTACTGCTCCCCAGATACGCAGTATTTT. The V and J genes are TRBV23-1 and TRBJ2-3; unclear D gene. TRBV23-1 is noted as an ORF with a role that remains uncertain. This CDR3 comprises 15 residues. V was trimmed by 0 bases and J by 4 bases, leaving 11 bases between them.

Ten or more counts support this clonotype. The V and J genes are TRBV28 and TRBJ2-7, with D perhaps TRBD1 (5 bases). Germline lookup yields CDR1 MDHEN and CDR2 SYDVKM. With 10 bases removed from V and 5 bases from J, the gap between germline ends came to 18 bases. CDR3 length: 13 amino acids. This CDR3 reads CATLGVGLNEQYF. CDR3 coding DNA: TGTGCCACCCTAGGGGTCGGTCTAAACGAGCAGTACTTC.